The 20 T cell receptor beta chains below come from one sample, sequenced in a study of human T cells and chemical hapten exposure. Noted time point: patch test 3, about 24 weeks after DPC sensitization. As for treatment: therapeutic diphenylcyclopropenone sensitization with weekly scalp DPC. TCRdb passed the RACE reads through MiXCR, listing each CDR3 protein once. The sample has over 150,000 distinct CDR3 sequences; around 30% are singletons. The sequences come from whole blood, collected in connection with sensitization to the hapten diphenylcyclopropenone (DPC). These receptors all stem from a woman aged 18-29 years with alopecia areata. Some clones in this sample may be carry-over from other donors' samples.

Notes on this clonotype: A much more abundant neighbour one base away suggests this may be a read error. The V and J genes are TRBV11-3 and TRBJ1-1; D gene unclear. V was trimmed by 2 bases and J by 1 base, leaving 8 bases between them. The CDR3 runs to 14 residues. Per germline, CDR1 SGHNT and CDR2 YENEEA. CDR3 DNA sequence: TGTGCCAGCAGCTTAAGTCCAGCGAACACTGAAGCTTTCTTT. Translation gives CASSLSPANTEAFF.

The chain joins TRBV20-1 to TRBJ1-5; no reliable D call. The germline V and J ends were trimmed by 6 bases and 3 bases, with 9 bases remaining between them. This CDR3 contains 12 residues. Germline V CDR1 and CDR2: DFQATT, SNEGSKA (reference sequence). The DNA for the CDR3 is TGCAGTGCCGTCAACTACAATCAGCCCCAGCATTTT. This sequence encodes CSAVNYNQPQHF.

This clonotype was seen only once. The CDR3 region is CSARVGYTDTQYF. CDR3 nucleotides: TGCAGTGCTAGAGTCGGGTACACAGATACGCAGTATTTT. The chain carries TRBV20-1 and TRBJ2-3, with no clear D. From germline, CDR1 is DFQATT and CDR2 SNEGSKA (reference sequence). CDR3 length: 13 residues. The V and J ends lost 1 base and 2 bases respectively, with 7 bases between them.

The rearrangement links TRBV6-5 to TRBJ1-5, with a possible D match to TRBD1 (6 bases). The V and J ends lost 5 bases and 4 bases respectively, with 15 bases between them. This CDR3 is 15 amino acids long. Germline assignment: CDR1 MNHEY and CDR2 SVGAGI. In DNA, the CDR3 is TGTGCCAGCAGTCCTACAGGGTCGAGTAATCAGCCCCAGCATTTT. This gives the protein CASSPTGSSNQPQHF.

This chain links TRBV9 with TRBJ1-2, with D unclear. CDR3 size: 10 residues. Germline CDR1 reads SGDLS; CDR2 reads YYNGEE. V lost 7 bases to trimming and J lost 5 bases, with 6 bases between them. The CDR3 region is CASGDYGYTF. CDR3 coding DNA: TGTGCCAGCGGAGATTATGGCTACACCTTC.

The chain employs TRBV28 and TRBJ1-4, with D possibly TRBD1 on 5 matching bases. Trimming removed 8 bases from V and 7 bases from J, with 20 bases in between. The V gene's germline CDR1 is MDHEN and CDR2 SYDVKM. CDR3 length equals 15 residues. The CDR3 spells CASYGGVDLGEKLFF. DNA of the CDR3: TGTGCCAGCTATGGGGGAGTGGACCTAGGTGAAAAACTGTTTTTT.

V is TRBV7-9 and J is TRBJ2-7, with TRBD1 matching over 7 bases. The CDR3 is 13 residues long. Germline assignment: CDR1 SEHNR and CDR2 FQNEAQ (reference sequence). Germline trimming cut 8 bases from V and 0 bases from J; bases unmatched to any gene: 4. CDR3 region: CASSAGGSYEQYF. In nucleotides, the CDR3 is TGTGCCAGCTCGGCAGGGGGCTCCTACGAGCAGTACTTC. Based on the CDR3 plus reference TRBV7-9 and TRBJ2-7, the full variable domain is DTGVSQNPRHKITKRGQNVTFRCDPISEHNRLYWYRQTLGQGPEFLTYFQNEAQLEKSRLLSDRFSAERPKGSFSTLEIQRTEQGDSAMYLCASSAGGSYEQYFGPGTRLTVT.

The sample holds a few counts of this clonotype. In DNA, the CDR3 is TGTGCCAGCAGCCGGGACTCTCTGTTTTTT. Protein sequence: CASSRDSLFF. V usage is TRBV7-2 and J usage is TRBJ2-2, with a weak D call TRBD2 (6 bases). Germline loops: CDR1 SGHTA, CDR2 FQGNSA. V lost 5 bases and J 14 bases, leaving 9 bases between the germline ends. This CDR3 contains 10 residues.

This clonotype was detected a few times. This chain's CDR3 is CASSQDWGGVGGRSGNTIYF. The CDR3 DNA follows: TGCGCCAGCAGCCAAGACTGGGGAGGGGTTGGCGGGCGGTCTGGAAACACCATATATTTT. The chain joins TRBV4-1 to TRBJ1-3, with a weak D call TRBD1 (5 bases). The CDR3 is 20 amino acids. The V end was cut by 0 bases, the J end by 1 base, with 22 bases between. CDR1 MGHRA and CDR2 YSYEKL come from the germline V gene.

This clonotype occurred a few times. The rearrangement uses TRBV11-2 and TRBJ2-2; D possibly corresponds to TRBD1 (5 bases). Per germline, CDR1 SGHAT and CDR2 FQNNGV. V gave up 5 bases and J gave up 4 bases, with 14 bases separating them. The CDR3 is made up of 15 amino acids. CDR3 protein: CASSSARVVTGELFF. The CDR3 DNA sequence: TGTGCCAGCAGCAGTGCCAGGGTGGTCACCGGGGAGCTGTTTTTT.

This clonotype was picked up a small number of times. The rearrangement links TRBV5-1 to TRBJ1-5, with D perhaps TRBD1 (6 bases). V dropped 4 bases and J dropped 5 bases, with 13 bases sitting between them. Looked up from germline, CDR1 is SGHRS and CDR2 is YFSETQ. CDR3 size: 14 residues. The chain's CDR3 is CASSPTGLDQPQHF. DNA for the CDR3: TGCGCCAGCAGCCCTACAGGGCTTGATCAGCCCCAGCATTTT.

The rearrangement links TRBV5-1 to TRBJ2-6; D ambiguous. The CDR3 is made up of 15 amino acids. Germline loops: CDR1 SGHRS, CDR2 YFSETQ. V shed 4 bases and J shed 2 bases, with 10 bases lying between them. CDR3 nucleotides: TGCGCCAGCAGCGGCGACATAACTGGGGCCAACGTCCTGACTTTC. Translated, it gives CASSGDITGANVLTF.

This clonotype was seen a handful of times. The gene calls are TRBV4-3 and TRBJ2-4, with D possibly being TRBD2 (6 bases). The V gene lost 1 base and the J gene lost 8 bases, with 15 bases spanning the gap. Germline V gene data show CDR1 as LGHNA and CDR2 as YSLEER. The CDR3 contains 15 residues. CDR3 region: CASSQGSGGVDIQYF. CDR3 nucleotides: TGCGCCAGCAGCCAAGGCTCCGGGGGTGTTGACATTCAGTACTTC.

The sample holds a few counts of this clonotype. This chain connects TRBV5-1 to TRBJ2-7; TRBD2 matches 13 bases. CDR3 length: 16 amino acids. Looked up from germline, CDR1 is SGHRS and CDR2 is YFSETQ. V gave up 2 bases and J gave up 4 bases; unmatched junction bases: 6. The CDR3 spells CASSFGLAGVGYEQYF. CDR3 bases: TGCGCCAGCAGCTTCGGACTAGCGGGGGTCGGTTACGAGCAGTACTTC.

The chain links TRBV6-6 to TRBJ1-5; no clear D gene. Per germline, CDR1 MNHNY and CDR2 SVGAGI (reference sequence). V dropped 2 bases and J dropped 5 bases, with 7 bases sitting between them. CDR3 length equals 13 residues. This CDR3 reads CASSYASDQPQHF. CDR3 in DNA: TGTGCCAGCAGTTACGCGTCCGATCAGCCCCAGCATTTT.

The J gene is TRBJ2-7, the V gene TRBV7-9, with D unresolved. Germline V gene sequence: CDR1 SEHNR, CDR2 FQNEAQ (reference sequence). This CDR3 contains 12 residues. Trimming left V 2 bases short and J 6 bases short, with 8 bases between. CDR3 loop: CASSLSTPEQYF. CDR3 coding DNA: TGTGCCAGCAGCTTATCGACGCCCGAGCAGTACTTC.

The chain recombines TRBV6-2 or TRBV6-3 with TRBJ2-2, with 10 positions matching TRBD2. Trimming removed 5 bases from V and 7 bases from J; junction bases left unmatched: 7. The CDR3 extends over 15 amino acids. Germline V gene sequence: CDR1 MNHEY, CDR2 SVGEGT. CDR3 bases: TGTGCCAGCAGTCATCTAGCGGGAGCGAGCGGGGAGCTGTTTTTT. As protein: CASSHLAGASGELFF.

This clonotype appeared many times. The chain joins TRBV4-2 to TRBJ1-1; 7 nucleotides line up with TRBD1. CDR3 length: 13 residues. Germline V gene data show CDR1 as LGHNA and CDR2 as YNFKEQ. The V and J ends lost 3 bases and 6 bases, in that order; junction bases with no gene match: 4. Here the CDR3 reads CASSQDRLSEAFF. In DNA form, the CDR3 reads TGTGCCAGCAGCCAGGACAGGCTCTCTGAAGCTTTCTTT.

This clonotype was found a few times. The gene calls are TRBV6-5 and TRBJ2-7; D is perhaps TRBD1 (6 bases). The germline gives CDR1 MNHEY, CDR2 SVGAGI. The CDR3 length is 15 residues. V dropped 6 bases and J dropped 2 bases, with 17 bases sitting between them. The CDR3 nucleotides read TGTGCCAGCAGCCCGATCGGACAGACTACCTACGAGCAGTACTTC. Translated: CASSPIGQTTYEQYF.

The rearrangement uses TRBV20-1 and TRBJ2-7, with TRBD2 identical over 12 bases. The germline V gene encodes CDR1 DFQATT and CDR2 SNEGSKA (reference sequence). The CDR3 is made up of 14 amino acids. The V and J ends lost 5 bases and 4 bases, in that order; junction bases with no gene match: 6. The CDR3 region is CSAPKTSGRYEQYF. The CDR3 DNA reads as TGCAGTGCTCCAAAGACTAGCGGGAGATACGAGCAGTACTTC.